This TCR beta chain was recorded in a study of radiation and T cells in renal cell carcinoma. The CDR3 extends over 16 amino acids. Germline CDR1 SGHTA, CDR2 FQGNSA. V was trimmed by 7 bases and J by 2 bases, leaving 18 bases between them. Sample treatment: 15 Gy SBRT to primary tumor, nephrectomy 4 weeks later. Nephrectomy followed 15 Gy stereotactic body radiation by 4 weeks. As regards this clone: Its antigen is not identified.

Study-level results: Top 100 clonotypes averaged about 50% in irradiated versus about 40% in nephrectomy-only tumors.

This table comes from immunoSEQ multiplex PCR, and its TCRdb copy is limited to in-frame clones, with some not included. The repertoire includes around 15,000 clones, roughly 50% of them detected once, and 40% sits in the top ten. The sequence was collected from a woman aged 60-75 years with renal cell carcinoma. The chain is built from TRBV7-2 and TRBJ2-1; D might be TRBD2 (6 bases). This material consisted of tumor tissue, taken from a patient whose treatment included radiotherapy and nephrectomy. As DNA, the CDR3 is TGTGCCAGCATCCTTAGTGCCGGGGGAGCCTACAATGAGCAGTTCTTC. Amino acid sequence: CASILSAGGAYNEQFF.